A single sample is the source of the 28 T cell receptor beta chains below, sequenced in a study of long-term antiretroviral therapy in people with HIV. It was version v3.0 of the immunoSEQ assay that was run at survey level. Using immunoSEQ multiplex PCR, the repertoire was profiled, and TCRdb retains in-frame clones only, with some absent. The table includes around 20,000 clones, around 87% detected once. The sample here was unsorted PBMCs, taken 0.2 years before starting antiretroviral therapy. Source of these receptors: a young man with HIV.

This clone was picked up one time. The chain recombines TRBV5-6 with TRBJ2-7, with 10 bases fitting TRBD1. CDR1 SGHDT and CDR2 YYEEEE come from the germline V gene. V lost 4 bases to trimming and J lost 3 bases; unmatched junction nucleotides: 7. The CDR3 contains 15 residues. CDR3: CASSEGTGVFYEQYF. CDR3 nucleotides: TGTGCCAGCAGCGAAGGGACAGGGGTGTTCTACGAGCAGTACTTC.

The gene calls are TRBV6-5 and TRBJ2-3; D gene ambiguous. The CDR3 runs 14 residues. Germline CDR1 and CDR2: MNHEY and SVGAGI. The ends were cut back, 6 bases at V and 0 bases at J, with 10 bases in the middle. The CDR3 loop reads CASSPTPSTDTQYF. CDR3 DNA: TGTGCCAGCAGCCCTACACCGAGCACAGATACGCAGTATTTT.

This clone appeared once. This sequence joins TRBV5-5 and TRBJ1-3; 9 bases align to TRBD1. The CDR3 covers 15 residues. V was pared by 3 bases and J by 4 bases, with 5 bases of the junction left unmatched. Germline values: CDR1 SGHKS, CDR2 YYEKEE (reference sequence). The DNA of the CDR3 is TGTGCCAGCAGCTCCACAGGGGGCACGGGAAACACCATATATTTT. Protein sequence: CASSSTGGTGNTIYF.

V is TRBV4-1 and J is TRBJ2-4; 9 bases line up with TRBD2. Germline V gene sequence: CDR1 MGHRA, CDR2 YSYEKL. The V segment lost 1 base and the J segment 6 bases; nucleotides outside the gene matches: 1. The CDR3 runs to 14 residues. CDR3: CASSQGAGGNIQYF. As DNA, the CDR3 is TGCGCCAGCAGCCAAGGAGCGGGAGGAAACATTCAGTACTTC.

CDR3 sequence (DNA): TGTGCCAGCAGCTTAGCGCGCGGGGAGCTGTTTTTT. This translates into CASSLARGELFF. The chain joins TRBV7-2 to TRBJ2-2; D call uncertain. The germline V gene encodes CDR1 SGHTA and CDR2 FQGNSA. CDR3 length: 12 residues. Trimming left V 0 bases short and J 7 bases short, with 3 bases between.

This chain joins TRBV28 and TRBJ1-2; D ambiguous. The germline V gene encodes CDR1 MDHEN and CDR2 SYDVKM. The CDR3 has 12 residues. Trimming took 9 bases from V and 9 from J, leaving 17 bases between them. The CDR3 region is CASIGPGGRYTF. Here the CDR3 DNA reads TGTGCCAGTATAGGGCCGGGCGGTCGCTACACCTTC.

The chain has TRBV18 and TRBJ2-1, with D uncertain. The CDR3 has 15 amino acids. CDR1 and CDR2 (germline): KGHSH, LQKENI. The V and J ends lost 3 bases and 5 bases respectively, with 14 bases between them. The CDR3 here is CASSPLGRTNNEQFF. The DNA for the CDR3 is TGTGCCAGCTCACCTCTCGGACGGACGAACAATGAGCAGTTCTTC.

This chain uses TRBV7-2 with TRBJ1-1, with D possibly being TRBD1 (6 bases). With 0 bases removed from V and 1 base from J, the gap between germline ends came to 6 bases. CDR1 and CDR2 (germline): SGHTA, FQGNSA. This CDR3 comprises 14 residues. The CDR3 spells CASSLAGANTEAFF. CDR3 bases: TGTGCCAGCAGCTTAGCGGGGGCGAACACTGAAGCTTTCTTT.

The chain's CDR3 is CASSMATEAFF. CDR3 nucleotide sequence: TGTGCCAGTAGTATGGCAACTGAAGCTTTCTTT. This chain joins TRBV19 and TRBJ1-1; unclear D gene. Trimming pared 3 bases from V and 5 bases from J, leaving 4 bases between. The CDR3 sequence is 11 residues long. Germline values: CDR1 LNHDA, CDR2 SQIVND (reference sequence).

This chain connects TRBV7-9 to TRBJ2-3; D not certain. Germline V lookup: CDR1 SEHNR, CDR2 FQNEAQ (reference sequence). Trimming left V 0 bases short and J 4 bases short, with 2 bases between. The CDR3 covers 12 residues. CDR3 loop: CASSLAADTQYF. CDR3 nucleotides: TGTGCCAGCAGCTTAGCGGCAGATACGCAGTATTTT.

This sequence joins TRBV11-2 and TRBJ2-7, with D possibly matching TRBD1 (5 bases). Deletions cut 2 bases from V and 1 base from J, with 12 bases between. The germline CDR1 and CDR2 sequences are SGHAT and FQNNGV. The CDR3 runs 15 residues. The CDR3 DNA follows: TGTGCCAGCAGCTTAAGCACTCGACAGTCCTACGAGCAGTACTTC. Translation gives CASSLSTRQSYEQYF.

This clone was seen just once. This rearrangement joins TRBV9 to TRBJ2-5; D is possibly TRBD1 or TRBD2 (5 bases each). V was shortened by 1 base and J by 5 bases, with 15 bases between the two germline ends. The CDR3 covers 15 residues. Germline-derived CDR1 and CDR2 are SGDLS and YYNGEE. CDR3 sequence reads: CASSVQMGPGETQYF. The CDR3 region has the DNA TGTGCCAGCAGCGTACAAATGGGGCCGGGGGAGACCCAGTACTTC. Variable domain in full (rest from reference TRBV9 and TRBJ2-5): DSGVTQTPKHLITATGQRVTLRCSPRSGDLSVYWYQQSLDQGLQFLIQYYNGEERAKGNILERFSAQQFPDLHSELNLSSLELGDSALYFCASSVQMGPGETQYFGPGTRLLVL.

The rearrangement joins TRBV6-6 to TRBJ1-2; D gene uncertain. The germline V and J ends were trimmed by 2 bases and 4 bases, with 11 bases remaining between them. CDR1 MNHNY and CDR2 SVGAGI come from the germline V gene (reference sequence). The CDR3 contains 14 residues. For the CDR3, the DNA is TGTGCCAGCAGTTACCTGGTTGTCCCCTATGGCTACACCTTC. It is translated as CASSYLVVPYGYTF.

This chain connects TRBV11-2 to TRBJ1-6, with D possibly matching TRBD1 (6 bases). Per the germline V gene, CDR1 is SGHAT and CDR2 is FQNNGV. The V gene lost 5 bases and the J gene lost 7 bases, with 21 bases spanning the gap. This CDR3 spans 17 amino acids. CDR3 protein: CASSERGSGAGNSPLHF. CDR3 nucleotides: TGTGCCAGCAGCGAAAGGGGCTCGGGGGCGGGGAATTCACCCCTCCACTTT.

The chain is built from TRBV9 and TRBJ1-6; 8 nucleotides align to TRBD1. The CDR3 contains 17 residues. From germline, CDR1 is SGDLS and CDR2 YYNGEE. With V trimmed by 4 bases and J by 10 bases, 16 bases remained unmatched. This chain's CDR3 is CASSRGQGQSIRSPLHF. DNA of the CDR3: TGTGCCAGCAGCCGAGGACAGGGCCAGAGCATAAGATCACCCCTCCACTTT.

The genes are TRBV27 and TRBJ2-2, with D perhaps matching TRBD2 (5 bases). V shed 10 bases and J shed 2 bases, with 17 bases lying between them. CDR3 size: 15 residues. Looked up from germline, CDR1 is MNHEY and CDR2 is SMNVEV (reference sequence). CDR3 protein: CATRLTNANTGELFF. The CDR3 DNA is TGTGCCACTAGACTGACTAATGCCAACACCGGGGAGCTGTTTTTT.

The V gene is TRBV7-2, the J gene TRBJ1-1; a weak D match, TRBD1 (5 bases). There are 14 residues in the CDR3. The germline gives CDR1 SGHTA, CDR2 FQGNSA. V gave up 2 bases and J gave up 6 bases, with 13 bases separating them. Here the CDR3 DNA reads TGTGCCAGCAGCTTAAGCCCGGGGGGTCCTGAAGCTTTCTTT. This gives the protein CASSLSPGGPEAFF.

CDR3 loop: CASSSPQDYEQYF. The CDR3 nucleotides are TGTGCCAGCAGCTCTCCCCAGGACTACGAGCAGTACTTC. The chain couples TRBV7-2 to TRBJ2-7; unclear D gene. V was clipped by 4 bases and J by 3 bases, with 10 bases between them. There are 13 residues in the CDR3. Germline V gene lookup returns CDR1 SGHTA and CDR2 FQGNSA.

This chain uses TRBV5-6 with TRBJ2-2; the match to TRBD2 covers 10 bases. The CDR3 has 18 residues. Germline trimming cut 2 bases from V and 9 bases from J; bases unmatched to any gene: 16. Germline loops: CDR1 SGHDT, CDR2 YYEEEE. CDR3 protein: CASSLGRRKLAGTRELFF. The CDR3 nucleotides are TGTGCCAGCAGCTTAGGGCGGCGTAAACTAGCGGGAACGAGGGAGCTGTTTTTT.

This sequence joins TRBV6-1 and TRBJ1-6; D gene uncertain. The CDR3 is made up of 15 amino acids. In germline, CDR1 is MNHNS, CDR2 SASEGT. V gave up 6 bases and J gave up 9 bases, with 18 bases separating them. In DNA, the CDR3 is TGTGCCAGCAGAATGGTAGGGCCACCTCGTTCACCCCTCCACTTT. This translates into CASRMVGPPRSPLHF.

V usage is TRBV7-9 and J usage is TRBJ2-3; D unresolved. Trimming cost V 5 bases and J 8 bases, with 11 bases left between them. The CDR3 runs to 12 residues. Per the germline V gene, CDR1 is SEHNR and CDR2 is FQNEAQ (reference sequence). CDR3 residues: CASSALAATQYF. CDR3 sequence (DNA): TGTGCCAGCAGCGCCCTGGCGGCTACGCAGTATTTT.

J is TRBJ2-6 and V is TRBV5-4; no clear D gene. This CDR3 has 14 residues. Germline lookup yields CDR1 SGHNT and CDR2 YYREEE (reference sequence). V lost 1 base, J lost 1 base, and 3 bases lay in between. CDR3 DNA sequence: TGTGCCAGCAGCTTGTTTTCTGGGGCCAACGTCCTGACTTTC. Its translation is CASSLFSGANVLTF.

The chain links TRBV7-9 to TRBJ2-4, with TRBD1 matching 10 bases. Germline assignment: CDR1 SEHNR and CDR2 FQNEAQ (reference sequence). The CDR3 totals 19 residues. V lost 5 bases to trimming and J lost 1 base; unmatched junction nucleotides: 14. The CDR3 loop reads CASSPGSGQGRGAKNIQYF. The CDR3, as DNA: TGTGCCAGCAGCCCCGGATCGGGACAGGGGAGAGGGGCCAAAAACATTCAGTACTTC.

V and J are TRBV2 and TRBJ1-5; 7 bases are a match to TRBD1. Germline V lookup: CDR1 SNHLY, CDR2 FYNNEI. This CDR3 region has 14 residues. V was clipped by 3 bases and J by 6 bases; unmatched bases: 5. The CDR3 protein is CASSEDRLGQPQHF. The CDR3 DNA sequence: TGTGCCAGCAGTGAGGACAGGTTGGGTCAGCCCCAGCATTTT. Together with reference TRBV2 and TRBJ1-5, the CDR3 gives the full variable domain: EPEVTQTPSHQVTQMGQEVILRCVPISNHLYFYWYRQILGQKVEFLVSFYNNEISEKSEIFDDQFSVERPDGSNFTLKIRSTKLEDSAMYFCASSEDRLGQPQHFGDGTRLSIL.

This clone was found once. The chain carries TRBV6-5 and TRBJ2-5; possibly TRBD2 for D (6 bases). Looked up from germline, CDR1 is MNHEY and CDR2 is SVGAGI. The CDR3 sequence is 13 residues long. The V end was cut by 2 bases, the J end by 2 bases, with 6 bases between. DNA for the CDR3: TGTGCCAGCAGTTACGGGACTCAAGAGACCCAGTACTTC. This sequence encodes CASSYGTQETQYF.

The table lists this clone with a count of one. The chain combines TRBV4-3 with TRBJ2-1; D ambiguous. The CDR3 length is 16 residues. Germline V gene data show CDR1 as LGHNA and CDR2 as YSLEER. The V end was cut by 3 bases, the J end by 0 bases, with 12 bases between. CDR3 nucleotide sequence: TGCGCCAGCAGCCAGGATCCGACAAGCTCCTACAATGAGCAGTTCTTC. Protein product: CASSQDPTSSYNEQFF.

This chain uses TRBV4-2 with TRBJ2-7; 7 positions match TRBD2. CDR1 LGHNA and CDR2 YNFKEQ come from the germline V gene. The CDR3 spans 14 residues. Unmatched junction bases numbered 7, after V lost 3 bases and J lost 5 bases. The CDR3 region has the DNA TGTGCCAGCAGCCAGGGGAGGGGTCTTAACGAGCAGTACTTC. Translated: CASSQGRGLNEQYF.

The chain links TRBV5-1 to TRBJ2-5; TRBD2 matches 13 bases. The V segment lost 1 base and the J segment 0 bases; nucleotides outside the gene matches: 3. The CDR3 spans 17 residues. Germline assignment: CDR1 SGHRS and CDR2 YFSETQ. The CDR3 sequence is CASSLTSGREYQETQYF. The CDR3 region has the DNA TGCGCCAGCAGCTTGACTAGCGGGAGGGAGTACCAAGAGACCCAGTACTTC.